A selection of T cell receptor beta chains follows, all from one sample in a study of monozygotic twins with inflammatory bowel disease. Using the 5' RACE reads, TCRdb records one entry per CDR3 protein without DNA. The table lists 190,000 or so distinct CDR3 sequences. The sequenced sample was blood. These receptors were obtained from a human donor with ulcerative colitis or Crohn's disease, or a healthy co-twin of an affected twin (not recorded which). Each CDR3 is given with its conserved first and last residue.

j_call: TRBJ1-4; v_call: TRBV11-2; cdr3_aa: CASSLEGSPRLKLFF
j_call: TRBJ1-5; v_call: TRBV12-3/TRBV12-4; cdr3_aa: CASSLLQNSNQPQHF
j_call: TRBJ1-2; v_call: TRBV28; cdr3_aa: CASSWGQGYGYTF
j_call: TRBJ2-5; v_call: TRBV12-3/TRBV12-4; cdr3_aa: CASSRVRTVFQETQYF
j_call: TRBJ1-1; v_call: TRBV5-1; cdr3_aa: CASSSSVGVTTEAFF
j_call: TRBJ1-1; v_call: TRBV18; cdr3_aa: CASSQGQGETEAFF
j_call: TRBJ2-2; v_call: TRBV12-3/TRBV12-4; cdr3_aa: CASSYRGGDIGELFF
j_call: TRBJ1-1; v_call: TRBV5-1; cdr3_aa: CASGKGDANVAFF
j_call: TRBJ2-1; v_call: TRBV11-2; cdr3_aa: CASRAGGNSYNEQFF
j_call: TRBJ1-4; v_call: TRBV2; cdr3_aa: CASSEASGTNEKLFF
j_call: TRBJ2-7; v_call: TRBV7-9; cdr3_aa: CASSFFSSSYEQYF
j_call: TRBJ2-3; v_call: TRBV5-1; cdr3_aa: CASRPGQNTDTQYF
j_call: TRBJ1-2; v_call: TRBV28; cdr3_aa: CASSPAGLTTYGYTF
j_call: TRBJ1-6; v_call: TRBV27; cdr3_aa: CASSLRGLIGSPLHF
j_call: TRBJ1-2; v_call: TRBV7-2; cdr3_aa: CASSTTGMGYTF
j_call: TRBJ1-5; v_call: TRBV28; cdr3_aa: CASKQGGDQPQHF
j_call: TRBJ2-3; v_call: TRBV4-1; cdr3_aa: CASSQDHAPDTQYF
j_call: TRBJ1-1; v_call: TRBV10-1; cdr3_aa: CASSDPATGVEAFF
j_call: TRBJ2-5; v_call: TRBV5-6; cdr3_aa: CASSGAGTGGTQYF
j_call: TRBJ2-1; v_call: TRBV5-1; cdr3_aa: CASSLGDRGIGNEQFF
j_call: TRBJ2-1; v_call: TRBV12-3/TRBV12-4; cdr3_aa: CASSPDRTWNEQFF
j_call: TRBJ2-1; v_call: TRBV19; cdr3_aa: CATSPTNFYNEQFF
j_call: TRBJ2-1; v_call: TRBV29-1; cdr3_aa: CSVERHNEQFF
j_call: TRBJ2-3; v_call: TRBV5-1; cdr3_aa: CASMPVGLAGTDTQYF
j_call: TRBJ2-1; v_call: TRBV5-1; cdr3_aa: CASSFTGGSYNEQFF
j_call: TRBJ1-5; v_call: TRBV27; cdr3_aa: CASSFPWGTGDSNQPQHF
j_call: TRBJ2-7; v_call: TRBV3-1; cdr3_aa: CASSQAPGYEQYF
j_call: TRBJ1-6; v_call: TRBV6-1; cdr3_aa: CASSEVGQNSPLHF
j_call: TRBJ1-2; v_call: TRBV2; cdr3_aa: CASGGQTGGGYTF
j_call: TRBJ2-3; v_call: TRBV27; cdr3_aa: CASSLSQWGDTQYF
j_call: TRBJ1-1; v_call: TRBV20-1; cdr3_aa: CSARDLKGGGTEAFF
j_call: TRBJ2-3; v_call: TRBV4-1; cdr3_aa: CASSQVRRDTQYF
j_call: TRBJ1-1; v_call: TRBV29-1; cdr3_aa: CSVGRGTTEAFF
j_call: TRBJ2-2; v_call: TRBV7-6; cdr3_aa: CASSLRPGTTNTGELFF
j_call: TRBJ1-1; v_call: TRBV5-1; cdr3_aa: CACNTGMNTEAFF
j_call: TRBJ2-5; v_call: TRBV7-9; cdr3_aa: CASSPKDQTQYF
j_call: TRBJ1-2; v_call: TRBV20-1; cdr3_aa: CSARSQKGSDYGYTF
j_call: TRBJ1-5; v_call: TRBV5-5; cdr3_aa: CASSLGGVNQPQHF
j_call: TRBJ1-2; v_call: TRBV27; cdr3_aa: CASSSWDRDMGYTF
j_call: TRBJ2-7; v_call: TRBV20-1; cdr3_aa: CSASRDINYEQYF
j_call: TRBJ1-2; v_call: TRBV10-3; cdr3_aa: CAIAEGYGYTF
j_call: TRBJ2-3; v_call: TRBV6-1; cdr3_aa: CASSLQQADTQYF
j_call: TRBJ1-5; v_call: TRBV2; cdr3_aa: CASNQGQAPIQPQHF
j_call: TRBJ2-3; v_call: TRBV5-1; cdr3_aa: CASSPGLQNTDTQYF
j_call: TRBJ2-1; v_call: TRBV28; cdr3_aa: CASSKLPGQGDNEQFF
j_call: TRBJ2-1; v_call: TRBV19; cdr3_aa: CASSIELAAYTHSYNEQFF
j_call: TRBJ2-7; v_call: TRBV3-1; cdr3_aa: CASSPNSRSYEQYF
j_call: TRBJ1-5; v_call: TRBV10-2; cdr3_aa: CASSGSDALQPQHF